Listed below are T cell receptor beta chains from one sample, sequenced in a study of T cells in Graves' hyperthyroidism and ophthalmopathy. MiXCR was run by TCRdb on the multiplex PCR reads, yielding one entry per CDR3 protein. Here the sample spans 550,000 to 600,000 distinct CDR3 sequences, 13% to 15% being singletons. The sample was blood. These receptors all stem from a woman aged 18 to 35 with Graves' ophthalmopathy. Each CDR3 is given with its conserved first and last residue. A D gene is named only where the DNA matches it firmly. Expanded clones get a size class; other rows say once, few or many, or leave the size out.

size | J | D | V | DNA | CDR3
few | TRBJ2-1 | - | TRBV9 | TGTGCCAGCAGCGCCGGGACCCACTTGGGTGAGCAGTTCTTC | CASSAGTHLGEQFF
many | TRBJ1-2 | - | TRBV12-3/TRBV12-4 | TGTGCCAGCAGCGTAGGGGGGAGCTATGGCTACACCTTC | CASSVGGSYGYTF
- | TRBJ1-5 | TRBD1 | TRBV10-3 | TGTGCCATCAGTGAGGAGTTTCACAGGGGCGATCAGCCCCAGCATTTT | CAISEEFHRGDQPQHF
- | TRBJ1-6 | TRBD1 | TRBV3-1 | TGTGCCAGCAGCCAAGATCTGGACAGGGGCGCCTATAATTCACCCCTCCACTTT | CASSQDLDRGAYNSPLHF
few | TRBJ2-7 | - | TRBV29-1 | TGCAGCGTTGGACCCGGGGTAGCCTACGAGCAGTACTTC | CSVGPGVAYEQYF
few | TRBJ1-1 | - | TRBV29-1 | TGCAGCGTTGCTATTCCCGGACACAGAATGAACACTGAAGCTTTCTTT | CSVAIPGHRMNTEAFF
- | TRBJ2-5 | TRBD2 | TRBV5-1 | TGCGCCAGCAGCCCCCCAGAACTAGCGGGAGGGGCAGAGACCCAGTACTTC | CASSPPELAGGAETQYF
many | TRBJ2-7 | TRBD2 | TRBV20-1 | TGCAGTGCGGGGGGTCCTAATACGGGACTAGCTAGCGGGAGCTACGAGCAGTACTTC | CSAGGPNTGLASGSYEQYF
few | TRBJ1-5 | - | TRBV6-1 | TGTGCCAGCAGCCGTTCGTTTATTCGGGCCAAACATCAGCCCCAGCATTTT | CASSRSFIRAKHQPQHF
many | TRBJ2-2 | TRBD1 | TRBV13 | TGTGCCAGCAGCTTCGGGACAGGGTTGTTCAGGGAGCTGTTTTTT | CASSFGTGLFRELFF
many | TRBJ2-1 | TRBD2 | TRBV28 | TGTGCCACCTTAGCGGGAGGTTCCTACAATGAGCAGTTCTTC | CATLAGGSYNEQFF
many | TRBJ2-6 | - | TRBV7-8 | TGTGCCAGCAGCTCCGTTCGGTTCTTCGGGGCCAACGTCCTGACTTTC | CASSSVRFFGANVLTF
few | TRBJ2-7 | - | TRBV10-3 | TGTGCCACCGGGGGGACAACCTACGAGCAGTACTTC | CATGGTTYEQYF
many | TRBJ2-7 | TRBD1 | TRBV6-1 | TGTGCCAGCAGCTGGTCCCGGGACAGTACGTATGAGCAGTACTTC | CASSWSRDSTYEQYF
many | TRBJ1-1 | - | TRBV6-1 | TGTGCCAGCGCGGTTCAGGTGTTGGCTGAAGCTTTCTTT | CASAVQVLAEAFF
many | TRBJ1-1 | TRBD1 | TRBV9 | TGTGCCAGCAGCGTAGTAGACAGGGGGAACACTGAAGCTTTCTTT | CASSVVDRGNTEAFF
many | TRBJ2-1 | - | TRBV19 | TGTGCCAGTAGCCTGGGGCAGGTCCCCTACAATGAGCAGTTCTTC | CASSLGQVPYNEQFF
many | TRBJ1-2 | TRBD1 | TRBV27 | TGTGCCAGCAGTCCTGGACAGGGACCGTACACCTTC | CASSPGQGPYTF
few | TRBJ2-7 | TRBD1 | TRBV4-3 | TGCGCCAGCAGCCACGGGACAGGGGAAGGGTCCTACGAGCAGTACTTC | CASSHGTGEGSYEQYF
many | TRBJ1-1 | - | TRBV18 | TGTGCCAGCTCACCAAGCCGGGGCACTGAAGCTTTCTTT | CASSPSRGTEAFF
- | TRBJ2-1 | TRBD2 | TRBV20-1 | TGCAGTGCTTCCCCGACTAGCACCTACAATGAGCAGTTCTTC | CSASPTSTYNEQFF
many | TRBJ2-7 | - | TRBV12-3/TRBV12-4 | TGTGCCAGCACCCGCAGGCACCTTGACTACGAGCAGTACTTC | CASTRRHLDYEQYF
many | TRBJ2-7 | - | TRBV2 | TGTGCCAGCACACCGGGAGAGTCCTACGAGCAGTACTTC | CASTPGESYEQYF
few | TRBJ1-4 | - | TRBV4-2 | TGTGCCAGCAGCCAAGATCGGCCCACTAATGAAAAACTGTTTTTT | CASSQDRPTNEKLFF
few | TRBJ2-1 | - | TRBV12-5 | TGTGCTAGTGGGACCTCCGGGGATCCGGAGGACTACAATGAGCAGTTCTTC | CASGTSGDPEDYNEQFF
- | TRBJ2-5 | - | TRBV27 | TGTGCCAGCAGTCCGCGGGGTACTAGCCCATGGACCCAGTACTTC | CASSPRGTSPWTQYF
many | TRBJ2-1 | TRBD2 | TRBV7-8 | TGTGCCAGCAGCTTAGAACCAGAGGGACTAGCGGGATCCTACAATGAGCAGTTCTTC | CASSLEPEGLAGSYNEQFF
- | TRBJ2-7 | - | TRBV28 | TGTGCCAGCAGCCCACACCGACCTACACCCCTCTACGAGCAGTACTTC | CASSPHRPTPLYEQYF
many | TRBJ2-7 | - | TRBV2 | TGTGCCAGCAGTGAAGCGTTCGGGCCAATTTACGAGCAGTACTTC | CASSEAFGPIYEQYF
few | TRBJ2-3 | TRBD2 | TRBV7-3 | TGTGCCAGCAGCCCCCCGGGGGCGGGAGGAAGCACAGATACGCAGTATTTT | CASSPPGAGGSTDTQYF
many | TRBJ1-2 | - | TRBV13 | TGTGCCAGCAGCCCCCTCCCTCTGGCAGGGGCAATTGGCTACACCTTC | CASSPLPLAGAIGYTF
once | TRBJ2-2 | - | TRBV27 | TGTGCCAGCAGTTTAGATGAGGGAGGTGACACCGGGGAGCTGTTTTTT | CASSLDEGGDTGELFF
- | TRBJ1-2 | - | TRBV20-1 | TGCAGTGCTAGTGGTCCGGGGCGTCGGGGCTACACCTTC | CSASGPGRRGYTF
many | TRBJ1-1 | - | TRBV6-1 | TGTGCCAGCAGTTACAAACCGGGACGGAACACTGAAGCTTTCTTT | CASSYKPGRNTEAFF
few | TRBJ2-5 | - | TRBV27 | TGTGCCAGCAGAGTTCTCGGGGGCGCGGAGACCCAGTACTTC | CASRVLGGAETQYF
- | TRBJ2-3 | - | TRBV29-1 | TGCAGCGTGATGGGCAGTTCATGGATTGTGGAGTATTTT | CSVMGSSWIVEYF
- | TRBJ1-2 | TRBD1 | TRBV19 | TGTGCCAGTAGTCCAGACAGGGACGCTGTCTATGGCTACACCTTC | CASSPDRDAVYGYTF
- | TRBJ1-2 | TRBD1 | TRBV14 | TGTGCCAGCAGCCAATCCCCGGGGACAGTCTATGGCTACACCTTC | CASSQSPGTVYGYTF
many | TRBJ1-6 | - | TRBV28 | TGTGCCAGCAGTTTGATTAATTCACCCCTCCACTTT | CASSLINSPLHF
- | TRBJ2-6 | - | TRBV5-6 | TGTGCCAGCCGGGACCTGACCCTCTCTGGGGCCAACGTCCTGACTTTC | CASRDLTLSGANVLTF
many | TRBJ1-1 | TRBD1 | TRBV15 | TGTGCCACCAGCAGCAGGACAGGGGGCCAGGGCACTGAAGCTTTCTTT | CATSSRTGGQGTEAFF
many | TRBJ1-1 | - | TRBV2 | TGTGCCAGCAGTGAAGGAAACAAGGGCACTGAAGCTTTCTTT | CASSEGNKGTEAFF
many | TRBJ2-2 | - | TRBV12-3/TRBV12-4 | TGTGCCAGCGGGTGGGGCACCGGGGAGCTGTTTTTT | CASGWGTGELFF
many | TRBJ1-1 | - | TRBV28 | TGTGCCAGCAGTACCTTCGGAAGGATGAACACTGAAGCTTTCTTT | CASSTFGRMNTEAFF
many | TRBJ2-3 | TRBD1 | TRBV20-1 | TGCAGTGCTAGGAAAGGGGACAGGGCATACAGCACAGATACGCAGTATTTT | CSARKGDRAYSTDTQYF